This TCR beta chain was retrieved from a study of read filtering for tumor transcriptome and immune sequencing. Study background: IR-seq gave about 3.5 to 10.27 million TCR reads per sample; RNA-seq gave roughly 80 to 1273. Study outcomes and limitations: IR-seq and RNA-seq agreed better without single-read clonotypes. About 82% of IR-seq clonotypes had a single read, yet these held 3.5% to 4.5% of reads.

This library used around 400 ng RNA and molecular barcoded adaptors spanning alpha/delta and beta/gamma chains. In TCRdb, the reads were re-called with MiXCR into one record per CDR3 protein. The data hold fewer than 150,000 distinct CDR3 sequences, with around 13% observed a single time. This clonotype was counted many times. Its antigen is unidentified. At the time of active disease, bone marrow was collected from every patient. The clonotype comes from a donor aged 40 or older with multiple myeloma. Source material: a population of CD138-negative cells sorted from bone marrow.

CDR3 protein: CASSLADNSGANVLTF. The CDR3 coding sequence is TGTGCCAGCAGCTTGGCCGATAACTCTGGGGCCAACGTCCTGACTTTC. The rearrangement joins TRBV5-5 to TRBJ2-6; D gene unclear. Trimming left V 0 bases short and J 0 bases short, with 7 bases between. The CDR3 covers 16 residues. Per the germline V gene, CDR1 is SGHKS and CDR2 is YYEKEE (reference sequence).